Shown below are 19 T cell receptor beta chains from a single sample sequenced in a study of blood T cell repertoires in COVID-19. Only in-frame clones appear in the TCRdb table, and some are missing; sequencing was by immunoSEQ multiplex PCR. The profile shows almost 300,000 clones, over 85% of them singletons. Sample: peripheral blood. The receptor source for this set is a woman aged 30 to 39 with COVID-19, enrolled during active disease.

Here the CDR3 reads CASSSKEGPSDEQYF. In nucleotides, the CDR3 is TGTGCCAGCAGCTCGAAAGAGGGCCCCTCTGACGAGCAGTACTTC. The genes are TRBV13 and TRBJ2-7, with D maybe TRBD2 (5 bases). V was clipped by 4 bases and J by 5 bases, with 18 bases between them. The CDR3 consists of 15 residues. From germline, CDR1 is PRHDT and CDR2 FYEKMQ (reference sequence).

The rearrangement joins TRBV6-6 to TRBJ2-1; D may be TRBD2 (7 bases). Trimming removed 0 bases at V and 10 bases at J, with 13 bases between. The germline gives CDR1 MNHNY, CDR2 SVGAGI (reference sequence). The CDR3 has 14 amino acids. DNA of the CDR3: TGTGCCAGCAGTTACTCGGCGGGGGCAGGGGAGCAGTTCTTC. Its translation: CASSYSAGAGEQFF.

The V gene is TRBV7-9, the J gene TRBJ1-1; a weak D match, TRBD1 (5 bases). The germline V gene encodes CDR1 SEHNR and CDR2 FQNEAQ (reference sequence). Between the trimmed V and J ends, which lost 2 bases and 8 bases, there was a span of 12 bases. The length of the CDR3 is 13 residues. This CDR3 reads CASSLSPGGEAFF. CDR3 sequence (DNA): TGTGCCAGCAGCTTATCGCCCGGGGGGGAAGCTTTCTTT. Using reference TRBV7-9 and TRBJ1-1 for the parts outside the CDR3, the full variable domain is DTGVSQNPRHKITKRGQNVTFRCDPISEHNRLYWYRQTLGQGPEFLTYFQNEAQLEKSRLLSDRFSAERPKGSFSTLEIQRTEQGDSAMYLCASSLSPGGEAFFGQGTRLTVV.

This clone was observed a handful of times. The CDR3 DNA is TGTGCCATCAGTGACCATGCCAGGACTAACTATGGCTACACCTTC. It yields the protein CAISDHARTNYGYTF. The rearrangement uses TRBV10-3 and TRBJ1-2; D not certain. The CDR3 spans 15 residues. The V gene lost 3 bases and the J gene lost 0 bases, with 11 bases spanning the gap. The germline CDR1 and CDR2 sequences are ENHRY and SYGVKD.

The DNA for the CDR3 is TGTGCCAGCAGTCCACGACAGGGGGCTCCAGAGACCCAGTACTTC. Its protein product is CASSPRQGAPETQYF. The gene calls are TRBV27 and TRBJ2-5, with TRBD1 identical over 10 bases. V lost 5 bases and J lost 4; bases outside the gene matches: 7. Germline assignment: CDR1 MNHEY and CDR2 SMNVEV (reference sequence). This CDR3 spans 15 amino acids.

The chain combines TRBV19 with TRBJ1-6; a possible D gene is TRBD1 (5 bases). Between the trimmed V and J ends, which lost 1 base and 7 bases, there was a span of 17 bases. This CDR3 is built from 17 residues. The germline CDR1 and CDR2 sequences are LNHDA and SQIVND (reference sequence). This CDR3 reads CASSIARAARTNSPLHF. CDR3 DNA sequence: TGTGCCAGTAGTATAGCCAGGGCGGCCAGAACGAATTCACCCCTCCACTTT.

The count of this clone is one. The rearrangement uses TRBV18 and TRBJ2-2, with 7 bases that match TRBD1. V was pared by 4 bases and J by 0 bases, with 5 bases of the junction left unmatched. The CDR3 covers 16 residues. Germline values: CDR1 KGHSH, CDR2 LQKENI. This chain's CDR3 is CASSRDRVPNTGELFF. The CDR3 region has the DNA TGTGCCAGCTCACGAGACAGGGTACCGAACACCGGGGAGCTGTTTTTT.

The CDR3 DNA reads TGTGCCAGCAGTTTAGCCGGGACAGGGGGTTTAAACACCATATATTTT. Translation gives CASSLAGTGGLNTIYF. The chain joins TRBV28 to TRBJ1-3; 11 nucleotides line up with TRBD1. V lost 2 bases to trimming and J lost 6 bases; unmatched junction nucleotides: 6. This CDR3 is 16 amino acids long. The V gene's germline CDR1 is MDHEN and CDR2 SYDVKM.

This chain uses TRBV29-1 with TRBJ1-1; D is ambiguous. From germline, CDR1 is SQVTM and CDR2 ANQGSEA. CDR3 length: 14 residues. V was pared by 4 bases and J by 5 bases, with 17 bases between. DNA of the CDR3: TGCAGCGTTGGGCGGTTAGCGTCGGGGACTGAAGCTTTCTTT. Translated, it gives CSVGRLASGTEAFF.

CDR3 protein: CASTSGAADEKLFF. DNA for the CDR3: TGTGCCAGCACCTCAGGGGCCGCGGATGAAAAACTGTTTTTT. The gene calls are TRBV7-9 and TRBJ1-4; tentatively, D is TRBD1 (6 bases). Trimming pared 7 bases from V and 6 bases from J, leaving 15 bases between. The CDR3 totals 14 residues. Germline V gene lookup returns CDR1 SEHNR and CDR2 FQNEAQ (reference sequence).

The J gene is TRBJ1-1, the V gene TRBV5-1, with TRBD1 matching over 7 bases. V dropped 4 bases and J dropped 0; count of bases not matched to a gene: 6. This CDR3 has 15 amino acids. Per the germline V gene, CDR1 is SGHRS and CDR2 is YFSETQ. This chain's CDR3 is CASSMGGQMNTEAFF. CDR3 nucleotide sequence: TGCGCCAGCAGCATGGGGGGACAGATGAACACTGAAGCTTTCTTT.

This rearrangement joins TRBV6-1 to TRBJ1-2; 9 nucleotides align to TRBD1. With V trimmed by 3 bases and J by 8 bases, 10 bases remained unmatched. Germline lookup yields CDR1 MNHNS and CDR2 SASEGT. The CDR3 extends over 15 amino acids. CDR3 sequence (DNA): TGTGCCAGCAGTGATCTTAGGGGACAGGGAGGGGGCTACACCTTC. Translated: CASSDLRGQGGGYTF.

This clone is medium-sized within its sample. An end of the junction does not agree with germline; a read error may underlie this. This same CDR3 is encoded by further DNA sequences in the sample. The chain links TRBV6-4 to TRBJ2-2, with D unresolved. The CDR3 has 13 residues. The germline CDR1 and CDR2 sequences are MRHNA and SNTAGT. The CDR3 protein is CASSDSNSGELFF. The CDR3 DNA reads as TGTGCCAGCAGTGACTCTAACAGCGGGGAGCTGTTTTTT.

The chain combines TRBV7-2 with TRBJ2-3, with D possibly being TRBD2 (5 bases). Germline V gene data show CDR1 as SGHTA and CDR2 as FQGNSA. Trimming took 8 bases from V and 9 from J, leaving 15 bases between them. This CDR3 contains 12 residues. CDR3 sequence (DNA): TGTGCCAGCCGATCCATGCGGGTAACGCAGTATTTT. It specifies CASRSMRVTQYF.

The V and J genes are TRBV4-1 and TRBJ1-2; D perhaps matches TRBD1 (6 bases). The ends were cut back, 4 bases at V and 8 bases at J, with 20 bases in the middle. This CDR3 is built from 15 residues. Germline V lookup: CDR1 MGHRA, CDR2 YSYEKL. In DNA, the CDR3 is TGCGCCAGCAGCCGATCAGGGGCAGTTGTGGGGGGCTACACCTTC. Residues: CASSRSGAVVGGYTF.

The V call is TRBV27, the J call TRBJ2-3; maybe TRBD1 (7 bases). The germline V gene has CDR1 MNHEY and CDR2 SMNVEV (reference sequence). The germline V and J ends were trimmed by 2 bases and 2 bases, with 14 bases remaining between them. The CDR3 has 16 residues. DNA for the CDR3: TGTGCCAGCAGTTTACCCAGGGGGGAACACACAGATACGCAGTATTTT. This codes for CASSLPRGEHTDTQYF.

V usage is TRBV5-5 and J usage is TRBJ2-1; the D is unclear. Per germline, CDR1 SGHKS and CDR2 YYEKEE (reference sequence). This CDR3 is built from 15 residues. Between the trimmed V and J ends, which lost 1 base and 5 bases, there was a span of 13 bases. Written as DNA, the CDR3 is TGTGCCAGCAGCTTGACTCTGGCGGTAAACAATGAGCAGTTCTTC. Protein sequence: CASSLTLAVNNEQFF.

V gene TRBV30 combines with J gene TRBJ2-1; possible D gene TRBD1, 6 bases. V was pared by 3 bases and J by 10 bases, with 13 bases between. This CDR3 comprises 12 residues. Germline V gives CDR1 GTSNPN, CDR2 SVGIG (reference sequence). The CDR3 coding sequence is TGTGCCTGGAGGACGGGGCAGGGGGAGCAGTTCTTC. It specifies CAWRTGQGEQFF. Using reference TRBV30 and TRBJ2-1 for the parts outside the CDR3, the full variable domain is SQTIHQWPATLVQPVGSPLSLECTVEGTSNPNLYWYRQAAGRGLQLLFYSVGIGQISSEVPQNLSASRPQDRQFILSSKKLLLSDSGFYLCAWRTGQGEQFFGPGTRLTVL.

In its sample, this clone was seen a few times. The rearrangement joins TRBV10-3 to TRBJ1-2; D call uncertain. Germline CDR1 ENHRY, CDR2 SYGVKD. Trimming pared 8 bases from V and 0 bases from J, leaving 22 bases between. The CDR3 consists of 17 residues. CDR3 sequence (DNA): TGTGCCATCGGCCGTAGGAGCGCGGGCGAGGCTAACTATGGCTACACCTTC. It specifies CAIGRRSAGEANYGYTF.